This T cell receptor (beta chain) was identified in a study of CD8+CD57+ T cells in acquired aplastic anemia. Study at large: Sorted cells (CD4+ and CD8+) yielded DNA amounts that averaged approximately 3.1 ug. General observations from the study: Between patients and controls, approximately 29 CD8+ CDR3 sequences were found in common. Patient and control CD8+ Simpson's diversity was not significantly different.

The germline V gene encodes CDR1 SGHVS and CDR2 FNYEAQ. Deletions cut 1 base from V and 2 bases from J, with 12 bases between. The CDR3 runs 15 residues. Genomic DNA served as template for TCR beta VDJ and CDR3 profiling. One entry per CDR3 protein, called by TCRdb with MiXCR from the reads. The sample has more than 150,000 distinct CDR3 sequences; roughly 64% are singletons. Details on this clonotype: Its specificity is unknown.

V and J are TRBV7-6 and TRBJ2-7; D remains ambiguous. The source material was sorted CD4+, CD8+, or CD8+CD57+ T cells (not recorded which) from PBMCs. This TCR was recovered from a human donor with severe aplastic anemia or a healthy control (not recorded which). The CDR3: CASSLEIMGTYEQYF. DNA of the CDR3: TGTGCCAGCAGCTTAGAGATAATGGGTACCTACGAGCAGTACTTC.